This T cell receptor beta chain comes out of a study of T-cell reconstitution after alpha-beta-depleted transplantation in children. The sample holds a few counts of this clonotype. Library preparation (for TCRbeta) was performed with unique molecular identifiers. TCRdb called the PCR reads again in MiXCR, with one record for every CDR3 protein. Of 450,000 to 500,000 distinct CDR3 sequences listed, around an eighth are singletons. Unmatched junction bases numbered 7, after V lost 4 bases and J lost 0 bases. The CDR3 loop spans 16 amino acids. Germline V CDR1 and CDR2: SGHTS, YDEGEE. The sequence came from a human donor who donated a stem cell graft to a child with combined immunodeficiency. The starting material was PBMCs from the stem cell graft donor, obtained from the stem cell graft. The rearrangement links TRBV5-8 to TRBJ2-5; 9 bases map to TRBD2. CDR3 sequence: CASSTGTSRDQETQYF. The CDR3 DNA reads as TGTGCCAGCAGCACCGGGACTAGCAGAGACCAAGAGACCCAGTACTTC.